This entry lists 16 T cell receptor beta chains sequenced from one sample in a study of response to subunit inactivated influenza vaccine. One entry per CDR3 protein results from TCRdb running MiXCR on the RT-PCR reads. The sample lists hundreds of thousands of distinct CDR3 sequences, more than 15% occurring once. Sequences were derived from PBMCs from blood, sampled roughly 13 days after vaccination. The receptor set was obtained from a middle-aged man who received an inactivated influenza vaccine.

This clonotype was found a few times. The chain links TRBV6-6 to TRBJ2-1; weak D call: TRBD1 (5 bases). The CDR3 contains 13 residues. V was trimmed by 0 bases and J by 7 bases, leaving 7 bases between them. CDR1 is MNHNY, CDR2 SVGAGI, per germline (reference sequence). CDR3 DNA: TGTGCCAGCAGTTACTCAGGGGCAAATGAGCAGTTCTTC. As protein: CASSYSGANEQFF.

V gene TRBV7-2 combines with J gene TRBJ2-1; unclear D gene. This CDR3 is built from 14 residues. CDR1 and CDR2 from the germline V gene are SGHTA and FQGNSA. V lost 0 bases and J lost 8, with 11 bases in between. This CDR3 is CASSLARQRHEQFF. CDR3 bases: TGTGCCAGCAGCTTAGCTCGGCAGAGACATGAGCAGTTCTTC.

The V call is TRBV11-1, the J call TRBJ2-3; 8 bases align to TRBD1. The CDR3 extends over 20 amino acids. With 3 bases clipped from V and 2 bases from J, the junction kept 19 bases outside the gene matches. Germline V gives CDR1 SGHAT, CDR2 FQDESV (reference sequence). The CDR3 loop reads CASSFGQGFLVLYSTDTQYF. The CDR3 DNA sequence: TGTGCCAGCAGCTTCGGACAGGGATTTTTGGTTTTGTATTCCACAGATACGCAGTATTTT.

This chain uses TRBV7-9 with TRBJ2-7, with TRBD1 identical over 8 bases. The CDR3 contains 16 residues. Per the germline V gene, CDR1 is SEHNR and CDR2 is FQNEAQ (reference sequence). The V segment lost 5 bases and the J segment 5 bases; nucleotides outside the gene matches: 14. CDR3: CASSIRGLLAGDEQYF. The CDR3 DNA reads TGTGCCAGCAGCATCAGGGGGCTCCTAGCCGGCGACGAGCAGTACTTC.

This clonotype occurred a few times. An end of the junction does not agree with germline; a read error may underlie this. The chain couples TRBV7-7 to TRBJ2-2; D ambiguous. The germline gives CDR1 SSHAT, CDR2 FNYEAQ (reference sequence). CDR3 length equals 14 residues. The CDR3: CASSLAFNTGELFF. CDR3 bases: TGTGCTAGCAGCTTAGCCTTTAATACCGGGGAGCTGTTTTTT.

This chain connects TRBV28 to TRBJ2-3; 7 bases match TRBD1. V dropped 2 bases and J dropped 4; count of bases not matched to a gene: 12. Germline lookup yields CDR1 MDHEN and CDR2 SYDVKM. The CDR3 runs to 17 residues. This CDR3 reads CASSLMSRGIGADTQYF. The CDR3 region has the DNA TGTGCCAGCAGTTTAATGTCCAGGGGGATAGGCGCAGATACGCAGTATTTT.

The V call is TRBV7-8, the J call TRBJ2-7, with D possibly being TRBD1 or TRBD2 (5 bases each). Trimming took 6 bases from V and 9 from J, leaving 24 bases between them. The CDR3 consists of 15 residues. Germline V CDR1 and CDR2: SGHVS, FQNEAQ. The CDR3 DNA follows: TGTGCCAGCAGTCGGACCGGGACGTCCCCATTGGGGCAGTACTTC. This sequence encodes CASSRTGTSPLGQYF. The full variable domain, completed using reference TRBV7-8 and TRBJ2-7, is GAGVSQSPRYKVAKRGQDVALRCDPISGHVSLFWYQQALGQGPEFLTYFQNEAQLDKSGLPSDRFFAERPEGSVSTLKIQRTQQEDSAVYLCASSRTGTSPLGQYFGPGTRLTVT.

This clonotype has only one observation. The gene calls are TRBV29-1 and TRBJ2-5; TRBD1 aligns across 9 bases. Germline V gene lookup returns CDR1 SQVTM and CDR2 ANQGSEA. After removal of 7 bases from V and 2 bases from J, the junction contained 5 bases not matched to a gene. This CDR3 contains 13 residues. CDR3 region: CSAGQGSQETQYF. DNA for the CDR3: TGCAGCGCCGGACAGGGGAGTCAAGAGACCCAGTACTTC.

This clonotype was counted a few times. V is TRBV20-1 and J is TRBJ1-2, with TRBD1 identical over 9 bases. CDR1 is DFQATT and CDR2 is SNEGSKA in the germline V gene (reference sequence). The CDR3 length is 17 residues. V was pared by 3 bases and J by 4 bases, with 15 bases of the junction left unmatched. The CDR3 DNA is TGCAGTGCTAGCCGCCGAAGCACAGGGGGCGGGTCCTATGGCTACACCTTC. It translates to CSASRRSTGGGSYGYTF.

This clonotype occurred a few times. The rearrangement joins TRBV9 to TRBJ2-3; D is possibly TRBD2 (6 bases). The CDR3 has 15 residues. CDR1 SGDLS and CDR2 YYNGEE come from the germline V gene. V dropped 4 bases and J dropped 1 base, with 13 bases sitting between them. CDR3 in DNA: TGTGCCAGCAGCAGAACGGGGGAACGCACAGATACGCAGTATTTT. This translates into CASSRTGERTDTQYF.

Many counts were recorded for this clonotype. This CDR3 reads CASSSRPALNNEQFF. CDR3 bases: TGTGCCAGCAGTTCCCGCCCGGCCCTTAACAATGAGCAGTTCTTC. The chain combines TRBV6-5 with TRBJ2-1; D gene uncertain. The V gene's germline CDR1 is MNHEY and CDR2 SVGAGI. V lost 4 bases and J 5 bases, leaving 15 bases between the germline ends. This CDR3 spans 15 amino acids.

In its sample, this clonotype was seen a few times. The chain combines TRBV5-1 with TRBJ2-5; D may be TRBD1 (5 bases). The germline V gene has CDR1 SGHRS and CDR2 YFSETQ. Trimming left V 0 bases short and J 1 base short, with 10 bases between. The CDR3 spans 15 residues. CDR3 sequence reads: CASSLDAGRQETQYF. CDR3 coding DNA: TGCGCCAGCAGCTTGGATGCAGGGCGCCAAGAGACCCAGTACTTC.

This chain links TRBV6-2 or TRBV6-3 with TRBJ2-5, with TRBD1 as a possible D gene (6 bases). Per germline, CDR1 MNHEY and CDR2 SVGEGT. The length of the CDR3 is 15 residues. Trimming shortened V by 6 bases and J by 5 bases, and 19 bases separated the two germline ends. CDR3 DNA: TGTGCCAGCAGAAATCAGGGGTCTGGCGCGGAGACCCAGTACTTC. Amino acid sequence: CASRNQGSGAETQYF.

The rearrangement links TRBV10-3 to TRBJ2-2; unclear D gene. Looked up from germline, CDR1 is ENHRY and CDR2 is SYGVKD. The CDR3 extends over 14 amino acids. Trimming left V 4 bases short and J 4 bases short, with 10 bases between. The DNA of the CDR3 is TGTGCCATCAGTGCTAACCCCCTCACCGGGGAGCTGTTTTTT. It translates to CAISANPLTGELFF.

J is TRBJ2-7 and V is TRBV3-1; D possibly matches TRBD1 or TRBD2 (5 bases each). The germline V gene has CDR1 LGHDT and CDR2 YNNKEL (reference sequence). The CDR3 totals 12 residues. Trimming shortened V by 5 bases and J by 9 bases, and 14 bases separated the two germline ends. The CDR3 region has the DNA TGTGCCAGCAGCATAGAGGGGATGCGGCAGTACTTC. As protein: CASSIEGMRQYF.

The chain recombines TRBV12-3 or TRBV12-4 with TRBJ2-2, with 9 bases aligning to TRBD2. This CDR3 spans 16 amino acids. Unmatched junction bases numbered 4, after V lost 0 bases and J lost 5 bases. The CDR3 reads CASSLAPSGITGELFF. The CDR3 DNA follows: TGTGCCAGCAGTTTAGCGCCTAGCGGGATAACCGGGGAGCTGTTTTTT.